Each of the 28 T cell receptor beta chains below was sequenced from the same sample in a study of OX40 agonist ivuxolimab in advanced cancers. Only in-frame clones appear in the TCRdb table, and some are missing; sequencing was by immunoSEQ multiplex PCR. Here the sample spans about 27,000 clones, over 75% being singletons. Source: CD4+ or CD8+ T cells sorted from blood, taken in a trial of the OX40 agonist ivuxolimab. These receptors were taken from an adult with an advanced solid tumor such as melanoma, head and neck, liver or kidney cancer.

This clone occurred a few times. This rearrangement joins TRBV7-2 to TRBJ2-2; 14 bases agree with TRBD2. Germline V gene data show CDR1 as SGHTA and CDR2 as FQGNSA. The trim removed 5 bases at V and 3 bases at J, leaving 5 bases unmatched. The CDR3 loop spans 17 amino acids. CDR3 DNA sequence: TGTGCCAGCAGCGTGACTAGCGGGGGGGATTACACCGGGGAGCTGTTTTTT. Translation gives CASSVTSGGDYTGELFF.

The chain uses TRBV5-6 and TRBJ2-2; tentative D call: TRBD1 (6 bases). CDR1 SGHDT and CDR2 YYEEEE come from the germline V gene. The CDR3 runs to 15 residues. V lost 6 bases and J 4 bases, leaving 16 bases between the germline ends. The CDR3 spells CASTSRTEITGELFF. CDR3 coding DNA: TGTGCCAGCACCTCCCGGACAGAGATCACCGGGGAGCTGTTTTTT.

J is TRBJ2-1 and V is TRBV4-2; TRBD2 agrees at 14 bases. The CDR3 has 16 amino acids. Trimming cost V 5 bases and J 9 bases; bases outside gene matches: 9. Germline CDR1 LGHNA, CDR2 YNFKEQ. The CDR3 coding sequence is TGTGCCAGCAGCTCAGCGGGACTAGCGGGGGACGGTGAGCAGTTCTTC. Translating gives CASSSAGLAGDGEQFF.

The chain has TRBV7-2 and TRBJ1-2, with a tentative D call TRBD1 (5 bases). Trimming removed 5 bases from V and 7 bases from J, with 17 bases in between. Germline assignment: CDR1 SGHTA and CDR2 FQGNSA. There are 14 residues in the CDR3. The CDR3 nucleotides are TGTGCCAGCAGCCGAATCCGGGACGTATTTGGCTACACCTTC. Translation: CASSRIRDVFGYTF.

This clone was seen once. The chain uses TRBV9 and TRBJ2-7; D remains unclear. Germline loops: CDR1 SGDLS, CDR2 YYNGEE. The V end lost 2 bases, the J end lost 0 bases, and 12 bases lay between the germline ends. The CDR3 is 15 amino acids. CDR3 loop: CASSVDGSHSYEQYF. In nucleotides, the CDR3 is TGTGCCAGCAGCGTTGATGGGTCGCACTCCTACGAGCAGTACTTC.

The genes are TRBV6-5 and TRBJ1-2; D ambiguous. V lost 7 bases, J lost 3 bases, and 15 bases lay in between. CDR1 MNHEY and CDR2 SVGAGI come from the germline V gene. The CDR3 is 14 amino acids. The DNA for the CDR3 is TGTGCCAGCAACCCTGTTTACTCTGACTATGGCTACACCTTC. Its translation: CASNPVYSDYGYTF.

This clone was seen more than once but under ten times. The rearrangement joins TRBV7-2 to TRBJ1-5; D gene uncertain. The CDR3 contains 15 residues. Per the germline V gene, CDR1 is SGHTA and CDR2 is FQGNSA. V was pared by 2 bases and J by 6 bases, with 14 bases between. CDR3 amino acids: CASSLYSAVGQPQHF. The CDR3 DNA sequence: TGTGCCAGCAGCTTATATTCGGCAGTGGGTCAGCCCCAGCATTTT.

The chain recombines TRBV6-6 with TRBJ1-3; D not resolved. The CDR3 consists of 13 residues. Per the germline V gene, CDR1 is MNHNY and CDR2 is SVGAGI (reference sequence). Trimming took 6 bases from V and 0 from J, leaving 6 bases between them. The CDR3 is CASRLYSGNTIYF. In nucleotides, the CDR3 is TGTGCCAGCAGATTGTACTCTGGAAACACCATATATTTT.

The chain uses TRBV28 and TRBJ1-1; D remains unclear. The CDR3 loop spans 12 amino acids. Trimming pared 7 bases from V and 6 bases from J, leaving 12 bases between. CDR1 and CDR2 from the germline V gene are MDHEN and SYDVKM. As DNA, the CDR3 is TGTGCCAGCACCCCACAGCCGGCTGAAGCTTTCTTT. Translating it yields CASTPQPAEAFF.

The J gene is TRBJ1-5, the V gene TRBV29-1; D may be TRBD1 (5 bases). V gave up 7 bases and J gave up 6 bases, with 19 bases separating them. CDR1 and CDR2 (germline): SQVTM, ANQGSEA. CDR3 length: 14 amino acids. The CDR3 spells CSAGGDSHGQPQHF. Written as DNA, the CDR3 is TGCAGCGCTGGGGGGGACTCCCACGGTCAGCCCCAGCATTTT.

The rearrangement joins TRBV14 to TRBJ2-5; D unresolved. There are 12 residues in the CDR3. Trimming cost V 1 base and J 4 bases, with 4 bases left between them. Germline CDR1 is SGHDN and CDR2 is FVKESK. The CDR3 DNA sequence: TGTGCCAGCAGCCAAGTAGGAGAGACCCAGTACTTC. Residues: CASSQVGETQYF.

This sequence joins TRBV4-1 and TRBJ2-3, with 7 bases fitting TRBD1. The CDR3 consists of 14 residues. V was clipped by 2 bases and J by 5 bases; unmatched bases: 4. Germline V gene lookup returns CDR1 MGHRA and CDR2 YSYEKL. The CDR3 here is CASSQPTGRDTQYF. For the CDR3, the DNA is TGCGCCAGCAGCCAACCGACAGGGAGAGATACGCAGTATTTT.

This chain links TRBV19 with TRBJ2-1, with unresolved D. Trimming stripped 1 base from V and 0 bases from J, with 10 bases between. Germline V gene lookup returns CDR1 LNHDA and CDR2 SQIVND (reference sequence). This CDR3 comprises 16 residues. For the CDR3, the DNA is TGTGCCAGTAGTATAGTTCTCCGAGACTCCTACAATGAGCAGTTCTTC. It codes for CASSIVLRDSYNEQFF.

The chain employs TRBV11-2 and TRBJ2-5; D tentatively reads TRBD1 or TRBD2 (7 bases each). CDR1 and CDR2 (germline): SGHAT, FQNNGV. This CDR3 is 16 amino acids long. With 2 bases removed from V and 2 bases from J, the gap between germline ends came to 15 bases. The CDR3: CASSLQGGPQQETQYF. The DNA of the CDR3 is TGTGCCAGCAGCTTACAGGGGGGGCCGCAGCAAGAGACCCAGTACTTC.

Judged by abundance, this clone is medium-sized. The chain couples TRBV7-9 to TRBJ2-7, with a possible D match to TRBD1 (7 bases). This CDR3 is 13 amino acids long. V lost 5 bases to trimming and J lost 5 bases, with 13 bases between them. The germline gives CDR1 SEHNR, CDR2 FQNEAQ (reference sequence). This CDR3 reads CASSRRGVDEQYF. For the CDR3, the DNA is TGTGCCAGCAGCCGCAGGGGGGTCGACGAGCAGTACTTC.

This chain joins TRBV2 and TRBJ1-5; 7 positions match TRBD1. Germline V gene lookup returns CDR1 SNHLY and CDR2 FYNNEI. J gave up 6 bases and V 7 bases, and 9 bases lay outside the gene matches. This CDR3 is 14 amino acids long. CDR3 bases: TGTGCCAGCACCCTGACAGGGAATGGTCAGCCCCAGCATTTT. It specifies CASTLTGNGQPQHF. Looking up the rest from reference TRBV2 and TRBJ1-5 gives the full variable domain: EPEVTQTPSHQVTQMGQEVILRCVPISNHLYFYWYRQILGQKVEFLVSFYNNEISEKSEIFDDQFSVERPDGSNFTLKIRSTKLEDSAMYFCASTLTGNGQPQHFGDGTRLSIL.

This chain connects TRBV5-6 to TRBJ2-5; weak D call: TRBD2 (5 bases). Germline lookup yields CDR1 SGHDT and CDR2 YYEEEE. V shed 5 bases and J shed 5 bases, with 22 bases lying between them. The length of the CDR3 is 16 residues. This CDR3 is CASSQEAVKWRETQYF. DNA for the CDR3: TGTGCCAGCAGTCAGGAGGCGGTAAAATGGCGGGAGACCCAGTACTTC.

The V call is TRBV18, the J call TRBJ2-7; possibly TRBD1 or TRBD2 for D (5 bases each). The CDR3 has 15 amino acids. Trimming left V 3 bases short and J 5 bases short, with 17 bases between. Per germline, CDR1 KGHSH and CDR2 LQKENI. In nucleotides, the CDR3 is TGTGCCAGCTCACCGACCGGGACCGCCACCCACGAGCAGTACTTC. It specifies CASSPTGTATHEQYF.

The rearrangement joins TRBV6-6 to TRBJ1-5, with 8 bases identical to TRBD1. This CDR3 has 15 amino acids. The trim removed 5 bases at V and 2 bases at J, leaving 5 bases unmatched. The germline V gene has CDR1 MNHNY and CDR2 SVGAGI (reference sequence). CDR3 in amino acids: CASSSDRGGNQPQHF. The CDR3 DNA sequence: TGTGCCAGCAGTAGTGACAGGGGTGGCAATCAGCCCCAGCATTTT.

This clone has only one observation. This rearrangement joins TRBV27 to TRBJ2-3; TRBD2 aligns across 13 bases. This CDR3 spans 17 amino acids. Germline CDR1 reads MNHEY; CDR2 reads SMNVEV (reference sequence). Trimming removed 2 bases from V and 5 bases from J; junction bases left unmatched: 7. The CDR3 region is CASSLTSGGAAEDTQYF. CDR3 in DNA: TGTGCCAGCAGTTTAACTAGCGGGGGGGCCGCCGAAGATACGCAGTATTTT.

This chain joins TRBV7-9 and TRBJ2-3; 10 bases align to TRBD2. Germline V gene data show CDR1 as SEHNR and CDR2 as FQNEAQ (reference sequence). The CDR3 is 15 residues long. The ends lost 6 bases at V and 8 bases at J; junction bases unmatched: 11. This chain's CDR3 is CASRNERGGSSTQYF. The CDR3 nucleotides are TGTGCCAGCAGGAACGAGCGGGGGGGCTCTAGTACGCAGTATTTT.

The rearrangement links TRBV28 to TRBJ1-1; D gene unclear. V was shortened by 10 bases and J by 1 base, with 10 bases between the two germline ends. The CDR3 has 12 amino acids. Germline V lookup: CDR1 MDHEN, CDR2 SYDVKM. This chain's CDR3 is CATRTGNTEAFF. CDR3 DNA: TGTGCCACCCGGACCGGGAACACTGAAGCTTTCTTT.

This sequence joins TRBV7-6 and TRBJ1-1; D not certain. The germline gives CDR1 SGHVS, CDR2 FNYEAQ. The CDR3 covers 14 residues. Trimming took 1 base from V and 0 from J, leaving 6 bases between them. CDR3: CASSLDIMNTEAFF. CDR3 DNA sequence: TGTGCCAGCAGCTTAGATATAATGAACACTGAAGCTTTCTTT.

The genes are TRBV11-2 and TRBJ1-1; no reliable D call. Trimming took off 2 bases at V and 6 bases at J, with 13 bases between the two ends. Germline assignment: CDR1 SGHAT and CDR2 FQNNGV. This CDR3 comprises 14 residues. CDR3 loop: CASSLRGPGSEAFF. As DNA, the CDR3 is TGTGCCAGCAGCTTAAGAGGGCCGGGCTCTGAAGCTTTCTTT.

This clone was seen a single time. The J gene is TRBJ2-5, the V gene TRBV28; TRBD1 matches at 8 bases. The junction had 7 bases not matched to a gene; V was cut back by 3 bases and J by 4 bases. CDR1 and CDR2 (germline): MDHEN, SYDVKM. The CDR3 spans 15 residues. Here the CDR3 reads CASSFPDRAPETQYF. The CDR3 DNA reads as TGTGCCAGCAGTTTTCCGGACAGGGCGCCAGAGACCCAGTACTTC.

The table lists this clone with a count of one. The chain couples TRBV7-6 to TRBJ1-1; no clear D. The CDR3 covers 14 residues. Trimming took 5 bases from V and 3 from J, leaving 13 bases between them. The germline V gene encodes CDR1 SGHVS and CDR2 FNYEAQ. DNA of the CDR3: TGTGCCAGCAGCCGAAGCGAGAGTTACACTGAAGCTTTCTTT. Translating gives CASSRSESYTEAFF.

Here the CDR3 DNA reads TGTGCCAGCAGCCCCTTAGGCGGAAGGGACCCCTCGTGGGAGCAGTACTTC. Protein sequence: CASSPLGGRDPSWEQYF. J is TRBJ2-7 and V is TRBV4-2, with D perhaps TRBD1 or TRBD2 (5 bases each). V was cut by 4 bases and J by 7 bases, with 26 bases left in between. The CDR3 consists of 17 residues. Germline CDR1 and CDR2: LGHNA and YNFKEQ.

The chain has TRBV19 and TRBJ2-7; 11 bases map to TRBD1. J was trimmed by 2 bases and V by 6 bases; bases with no gene match: 3. Germline lookup yields CDR1 LNHDA and CDR2 SQIVND (reference sequence). The CDR3 length is 14 residues. The CDR3 region is CASSRTGGTYEQYF. Written as DNA, the CDR3 is TGTGCCAGTAGCCGGACAGGGGGCACCTACGAGCAGTACTTC.